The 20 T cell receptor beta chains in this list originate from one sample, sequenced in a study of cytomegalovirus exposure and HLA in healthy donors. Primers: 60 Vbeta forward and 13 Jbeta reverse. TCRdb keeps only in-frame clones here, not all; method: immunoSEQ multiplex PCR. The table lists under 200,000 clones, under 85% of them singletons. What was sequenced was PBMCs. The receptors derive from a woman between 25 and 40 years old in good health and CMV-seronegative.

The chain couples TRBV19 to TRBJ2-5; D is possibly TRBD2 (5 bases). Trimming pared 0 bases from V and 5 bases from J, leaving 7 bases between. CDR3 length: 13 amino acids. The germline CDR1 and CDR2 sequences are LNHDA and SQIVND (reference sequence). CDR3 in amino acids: CASSIEGGETQYF. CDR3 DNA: TGTGCCAGTAGTATAGAGGGCGGGGAGACCCAGTACTTC.

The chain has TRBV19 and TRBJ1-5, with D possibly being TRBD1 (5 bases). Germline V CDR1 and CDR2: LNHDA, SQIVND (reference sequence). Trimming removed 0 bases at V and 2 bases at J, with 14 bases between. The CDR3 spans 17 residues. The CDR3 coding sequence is TGTGCCAGTAGTATAGACCGCGGGGGTAGGCGCAATCAGCCCCAGCATTTT. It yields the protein CASSIDRGGRRNQPQHF.

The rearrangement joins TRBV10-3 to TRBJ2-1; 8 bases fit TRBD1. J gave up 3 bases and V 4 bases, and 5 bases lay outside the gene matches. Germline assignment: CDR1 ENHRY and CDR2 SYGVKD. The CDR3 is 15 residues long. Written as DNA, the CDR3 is TGTGCCATCAGTGTAGACAGGGGTGTCTACAATGAGCAGTTCTTC. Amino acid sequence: CAISVDRGVYNEQFF.

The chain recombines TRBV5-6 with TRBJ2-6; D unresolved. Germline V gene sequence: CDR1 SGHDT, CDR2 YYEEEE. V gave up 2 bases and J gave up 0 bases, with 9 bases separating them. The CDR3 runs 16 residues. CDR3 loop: CASSLELLSGANVLTF. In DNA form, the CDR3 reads TGTGCCAGCAGCTTAGAACTCCTCTCTGGGGCCAACGTCCTGACTTTC.

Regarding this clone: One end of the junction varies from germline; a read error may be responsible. CDR3 DNA sequence: TGTGCCAGCAGCTTAGACCAAGGGACAGGGGCCCACTTC. Its translation is CASSLDQGTGAHF. V is TRBV5-4 and J is TRBJ2-7; 10 bases align to TRBD1. The CDR3 has 13 amino acids. Germline CDR1 is SGHNT and CDR2 is YYREEE (reference sequence).

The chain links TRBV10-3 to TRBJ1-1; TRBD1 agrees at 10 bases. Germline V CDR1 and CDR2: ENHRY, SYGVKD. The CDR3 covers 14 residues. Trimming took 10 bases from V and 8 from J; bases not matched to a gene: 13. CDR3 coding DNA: TGTGCCACAAAAGAGGGACAGGGGACTACCGAAGCTTTCTTT. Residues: CATKEGQGTTEAFF.

CDR3 amino acids: CAIGRTELGSPLHF. Written as DNA, the CDR3 is TGTGCCATCGGTCGGACAGAGCTGGGGTCACCCCTCCACTTT. This chain links TRBV10-3 with TRBJ1-6; D might be TRBD1 (6 bases). CDR1 and CDR2 from the germline V gene are ENHRY and SYGVKD. V was pared by 8 bases and J by 10 bases, with 18 bases between. The CDR3 length is 14 residues.

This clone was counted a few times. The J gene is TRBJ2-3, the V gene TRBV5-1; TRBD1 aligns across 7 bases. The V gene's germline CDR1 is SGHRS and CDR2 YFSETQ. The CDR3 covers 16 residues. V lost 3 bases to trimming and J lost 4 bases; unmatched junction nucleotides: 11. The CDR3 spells CASSYWDSSDADTQYF. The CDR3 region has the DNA TGCGCCAGCAGCTACTGGGACAGCTCTGACGCAGATACGCAGTATTTT.

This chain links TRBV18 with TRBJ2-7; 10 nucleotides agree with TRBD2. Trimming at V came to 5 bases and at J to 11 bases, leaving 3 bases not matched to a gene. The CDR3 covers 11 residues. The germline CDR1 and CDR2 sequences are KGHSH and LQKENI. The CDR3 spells CASSDTSGEYF. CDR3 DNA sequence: TGTGCCAGCTCAGATACTAGCGGGGAGTACTTC.

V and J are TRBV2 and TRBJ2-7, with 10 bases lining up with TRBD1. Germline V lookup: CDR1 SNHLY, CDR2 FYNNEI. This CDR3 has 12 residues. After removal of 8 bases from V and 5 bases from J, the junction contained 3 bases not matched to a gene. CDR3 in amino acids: CASQGQGDEQYF. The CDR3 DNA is TGTGCCAGCCAAGGACAGGGGGACGAGCAGTACTTC.

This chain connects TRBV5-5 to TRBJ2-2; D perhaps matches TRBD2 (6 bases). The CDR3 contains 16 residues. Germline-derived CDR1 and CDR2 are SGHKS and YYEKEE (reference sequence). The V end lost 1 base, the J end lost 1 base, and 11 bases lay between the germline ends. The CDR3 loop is CASSLPRGGNTGELFF. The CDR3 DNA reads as TGTGCCAGCAGCTTGCCCCGGGGAGGGAACACCGGGGAGCTGTTTTTT.

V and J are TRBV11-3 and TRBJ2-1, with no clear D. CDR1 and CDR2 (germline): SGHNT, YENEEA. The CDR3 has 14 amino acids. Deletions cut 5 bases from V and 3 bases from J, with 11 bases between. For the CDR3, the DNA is TGTGCCAGCAGCCTCAGAGGTTTCTACAATGAGCAGTTCTTC. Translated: CASSLRGFYNEQFF.

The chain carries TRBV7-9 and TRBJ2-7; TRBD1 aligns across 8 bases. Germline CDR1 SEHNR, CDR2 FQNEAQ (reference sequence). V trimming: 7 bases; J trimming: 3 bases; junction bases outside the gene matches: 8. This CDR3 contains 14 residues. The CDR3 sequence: CASTLRTGSYEQYF. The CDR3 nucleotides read TGTGCCAGCACCCTTAGGACAGGGAGCTACGAGCAGTACTTC.

DNA for the CDR3: TGCGCCAGCAGCTTGGCCTGGACTAGCGGGGATATAACAGATACGCAGTATTTT. It is translated as CASSLAWTSGDITDTQYF. The chain uses TRBV5-1 and TRBJ2-3, with 12 bases aligning to TRBD2. CDR3 length equals 18 residues. Germline assignment: CDR1 SGHRS and CDR2 YFSETQ. V trimming: 0 bases; J trimming: 3 bases; junction bases outside the gene matches: 8.

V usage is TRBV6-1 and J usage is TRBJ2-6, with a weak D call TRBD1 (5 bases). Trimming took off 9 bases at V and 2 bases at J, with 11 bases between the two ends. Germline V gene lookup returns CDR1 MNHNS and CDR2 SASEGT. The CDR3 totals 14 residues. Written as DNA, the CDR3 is TGTGCCAGTCTTAGGGGTCCTGGGGCCAACGTCCTGACTTTC. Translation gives CASLRGPGANVLTF.

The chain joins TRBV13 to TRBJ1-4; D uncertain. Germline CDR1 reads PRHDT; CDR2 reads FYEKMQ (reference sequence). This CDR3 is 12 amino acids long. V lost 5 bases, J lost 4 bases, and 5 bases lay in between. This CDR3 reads CASSLLNEKLFF. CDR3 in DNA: TGTGCCAGCAGCCTCCTTAATGAAAAACTGTTTTTT.

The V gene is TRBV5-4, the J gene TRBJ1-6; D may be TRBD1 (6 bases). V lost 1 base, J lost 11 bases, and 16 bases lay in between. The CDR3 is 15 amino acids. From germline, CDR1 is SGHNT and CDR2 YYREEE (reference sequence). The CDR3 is CASSLYEGERAPLHF. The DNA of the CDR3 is TGTGCCAGCAGCTTGTATGAGGGGGAACGTGCACCCCTCCACTTT. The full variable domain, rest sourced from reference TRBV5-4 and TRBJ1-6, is ETGVTQSPTHLIKTRGQQVTLRCSSQSGHNTVSWYQQALGQGPQFIFQYYREEENGRGNFPPRFSGLQFPNYSSELNVNALELDDSALYLCASSLYEGERAPLHFGNGTRLTVT.

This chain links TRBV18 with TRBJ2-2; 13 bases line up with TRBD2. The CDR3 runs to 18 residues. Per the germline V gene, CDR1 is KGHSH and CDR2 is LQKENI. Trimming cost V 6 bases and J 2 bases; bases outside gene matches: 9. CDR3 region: CASSPWTSGGVNTGELFF. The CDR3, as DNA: TGTGCCAGCTCTCCGTGGACTAGCGGGGGCGTTAACACCGGGGAGCTGTTTTTT.

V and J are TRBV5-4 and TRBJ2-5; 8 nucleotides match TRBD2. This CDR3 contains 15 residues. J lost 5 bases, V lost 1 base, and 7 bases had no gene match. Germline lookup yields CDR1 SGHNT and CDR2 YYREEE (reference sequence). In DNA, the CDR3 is TGTGCCAGCAGCTTGTCGGGGGGGGTAAACGAGACCCAGTACTTC. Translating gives CASSLSGGVNETQYF.

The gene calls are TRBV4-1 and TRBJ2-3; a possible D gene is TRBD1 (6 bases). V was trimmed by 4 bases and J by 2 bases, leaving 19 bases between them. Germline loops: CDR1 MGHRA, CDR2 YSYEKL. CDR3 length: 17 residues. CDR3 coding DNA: TGCGCCAGCAGCCGAGCCCCCGGGACACTCACCACAGATACGCAGTATTTT. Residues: CASSRAPGTLTTDTQYF.